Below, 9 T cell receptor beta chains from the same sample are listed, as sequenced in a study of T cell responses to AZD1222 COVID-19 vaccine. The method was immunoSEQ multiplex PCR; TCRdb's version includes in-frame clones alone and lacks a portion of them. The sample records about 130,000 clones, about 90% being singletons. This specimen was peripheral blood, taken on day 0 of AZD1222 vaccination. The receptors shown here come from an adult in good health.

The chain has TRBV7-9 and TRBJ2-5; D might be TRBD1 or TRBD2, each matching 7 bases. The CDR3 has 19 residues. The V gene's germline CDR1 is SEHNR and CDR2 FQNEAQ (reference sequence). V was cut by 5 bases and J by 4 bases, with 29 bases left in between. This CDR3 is CASSAGGSRAGVVLETQYF. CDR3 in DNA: TGTGCCAGCAGCGCAGGGGGTTCGCGGGCGGGAGTCGTATTAGAGACCCAGTACTTC.

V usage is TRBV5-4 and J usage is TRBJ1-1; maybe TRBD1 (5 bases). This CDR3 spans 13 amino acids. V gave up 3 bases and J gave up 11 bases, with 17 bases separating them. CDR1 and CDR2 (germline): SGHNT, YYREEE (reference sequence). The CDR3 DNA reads TGTGCCAGCAGCTCCCGGCGGAGGGAGGGGGCTTTCTTT. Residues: CASSSRRREGAFF.

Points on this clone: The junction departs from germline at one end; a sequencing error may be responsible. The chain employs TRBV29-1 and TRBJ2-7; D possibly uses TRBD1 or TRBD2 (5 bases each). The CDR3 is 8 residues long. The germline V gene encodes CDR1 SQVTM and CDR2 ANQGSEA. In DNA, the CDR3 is TGCAGCGTTGAGCCAGGGAGCTTC. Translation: CSVEPGSF.

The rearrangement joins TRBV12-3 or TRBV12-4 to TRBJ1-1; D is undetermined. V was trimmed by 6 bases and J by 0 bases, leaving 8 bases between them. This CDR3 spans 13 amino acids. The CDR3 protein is CASSYTVNTEAFF. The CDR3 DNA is TGTGCCAGCAGCTACACGGTGAACACTGAAGCTTTCTTT.

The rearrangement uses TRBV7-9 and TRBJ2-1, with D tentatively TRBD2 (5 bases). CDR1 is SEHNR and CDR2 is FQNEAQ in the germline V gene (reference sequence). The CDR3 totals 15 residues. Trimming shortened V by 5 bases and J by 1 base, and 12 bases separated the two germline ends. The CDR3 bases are TGTGCCAGCAGCCCACGCGGGTGGTCCTACAATGAGCAGTTCTTC. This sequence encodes CASSPRGWSYNEQFF.

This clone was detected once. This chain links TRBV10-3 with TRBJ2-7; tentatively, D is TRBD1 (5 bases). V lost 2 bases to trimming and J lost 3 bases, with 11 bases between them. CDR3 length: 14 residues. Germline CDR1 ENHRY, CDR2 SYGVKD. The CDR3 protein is CAISEPPGFYEQYF. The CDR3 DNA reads TGTGCCATCAGTGAGCCCCCAGGGTTCTACGAGCAGTACTTC.

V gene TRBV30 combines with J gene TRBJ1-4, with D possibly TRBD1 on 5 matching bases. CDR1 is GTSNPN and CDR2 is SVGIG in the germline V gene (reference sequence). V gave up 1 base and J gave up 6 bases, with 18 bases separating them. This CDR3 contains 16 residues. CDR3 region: CAWSGPRLGRDEKLFF. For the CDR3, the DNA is TGTGCCTGGAGTGGACCCAGACTGGGGCGTGATGAAAAACTGTTTTTT.

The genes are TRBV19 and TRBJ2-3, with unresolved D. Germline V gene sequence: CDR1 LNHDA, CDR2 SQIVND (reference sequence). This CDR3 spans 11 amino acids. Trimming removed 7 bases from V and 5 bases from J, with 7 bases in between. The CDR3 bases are TGTGCCAGTACCTCCCTAGATACGCAGTATTTT. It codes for CASTSLDTQYF.

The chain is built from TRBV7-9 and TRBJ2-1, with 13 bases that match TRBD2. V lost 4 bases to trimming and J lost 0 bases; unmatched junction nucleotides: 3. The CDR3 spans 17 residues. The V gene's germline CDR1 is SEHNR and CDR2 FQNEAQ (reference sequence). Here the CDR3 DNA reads TGTGCCAGCAGCTCTCGGACTAGCGGGAGCTCCTACAATGAGCAGTTCTTC. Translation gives CASSSRTSGSSYNEQFF.